This T cell receptor beta chain was sequenced in a study of OX40 agonist ivuxolimab in advanced cancers. Study-level results: Partial responders dosed at 0.1-3.0 mg/kg displayed clonal expansion ranking among the lowest.

This CDR3 has 12 residues. V was clipped by 5 bases and J by 1 base, with 7 bases between them. Looked up from germline, CDR1 is GTSNPN and CDR2 is SVGIG (reference sequence). Measured with immunoSEQ multiplex PCR; TCRdb has only the in-frame clones, and not every one. Here the sample spans over 85,000 clones, around four fifths being singletons. For this clone: What it binds is not known.

The chain couples TRBV30 to TRBJ2-3, with unresolved D. The specimen comprised CD4+ or CD8+ T cells sorted from blood, sampled in a trial of the OX40 agonist ivuxolimab. The TCR was taken from an adult with an advanced solid tumor such as melanoma, head and neck, liver or kidney cancer. The CDR3 region is CAWVRRTDTQYF. The CDR3 DNA reads TGTGCCTGGGTAAGGCGCACAGATACGCAGTATTTT.